These 6 T cell receptor beta chains came from one sample sequenced in a study of PD-1 blockade in classical Hodgkin lymphoma (dated by TCRdb to 2018 to 2020). Library preparation employed the immunoSEQ multiplex PCR assay. TCRdb stores this immuneACCESS table with in-frame sequences only. Part of the clones is absent; in the studies checked, under half of the shortfall reflects unresolved V genes, and no reason is known for the rest. In all, the sample holds about 30,000 clones, and approximately 94% of those were seen once. The top ten clonotypes cover roughly 2.5% of the sample. Taken with the paper, the label for time point translates to: newly diagnosed, previously untreated cHL patient sample. Sequencing used peripheral blood mononuclear cells (PBMCs). The receptors were gathered from a human donor with classical Hodgkin lymphoma.

The gene calls are TRBV6-1 and TRBJ1-4, with D possibly matching TRBD1 (6 bases). Trimming removed 1 base at V and 8 bases at J, with 14 bases between. In germline, CDR1 is MNHNS, CDR2 SASEGT. CDR3 length: 15 residues. CDR3 sequence reads: CASSEGGGGPEKLFF. CDR3 bases: TGTGCCAGCAGTGAAGGTGGAGGGGGACCCGAAAAACTGTTTTTT.

The chain combines TRBV10-3 with TRBJ1-2; D is undetermined. V was clipped by 3 bases and J by 2 bases, with 4 bases between them. The CDR3 consists of 12 residues. Per the germline V gene, CDR1 is ENHRY and CDR2 is SYGVKD. The CDR3 DNA is TGTGCCATCAGTGATGGGAACTATGGCTACACCTTC. Translation: CAISDGNYGYTF.

CDR3: CASSLISSGRETQYF. In nucleotides, the CDR3 is TGTGCCAGCAGTTTAATATCTAGCGGGAGAGAGACCCAGTACTTC. This chain connects TRBV27 to TRBJ2-5; 10 bases line up with TRBD2. Trimming took 2 bases from V and 4 from J; bases not matched to a gene: 4. CDR1 and CDR2 from the germline V gene are MNHEY and SMNVEV (reference sequence). The CDR3 loop spans 15 amino acids.

The rearrangement links TRBV30 to TRBJ2-1; D assignment may be TRBD1 or TRBD2 (5 bases each). The CDR3 consists of 16 residues. V shed 0 bases and J shed 4 bases, with 16 bases lying between them. Per germline, CDR1 GTSNPN and CDR2 SVGIG (reference sequence). The CDR3 loop reads CAWSVPGRTLYNEQFF. In DNA form, the CDR3 reads TGTGCCTGGAGTGTACCGGGGCGGACTTTGTACAATGAGCAGTTCTTC.

The CDR3 nucleotides are TGTGCCAGCAGCCCATGGACAGGAAGATTCTTAGGCTACACCTTC. Protein product: CASSPWTGRFLGYTF. The chain recombines TRBV11-2 with TRBJ1-2; 7 positions match TRBD1. This CDR3 is 15 amino acids long. CDR1 is SGHAT, CDR2 FQNNGV, per germline. J was trimmed by 8 bases and V by 5 bases; bases with no gene match: 14.

The chain employs TRBV5-4 and TRBJ2-3, with TRBD2 matching over 11 bases. Trimming cost V 4 bases and J 5 bases; bases outside gene matches: 15. CDR1 and CDR2 (germline): SGHNT, YYREEE (reference sequence). The CDR3 spans 18 residues. The CDR3 region is CASSPLVAGGPMGDTQYF. The CDR3 region has the DNA TGTGCCAGCAGCCCCCTTGTAGCGGGAGGGCCAATGGGAGATACGCAGTATTTT.